This T cell receptor (beta chain) was captured in a study of tumor-infiltrating lymphocytes in localized non-small cell lung cancer. As for the study in general: The cohort mixed smokers and never-smokers, several histologies, and some post-neoadjuvant-chemotherapy samples. From each patient, both tumor and uninvolved lung, non-adjacent to tumor, were sampled.

General study results and limits: Different pieces of the same tissue were used for each assay. TCR sequencing covered a subset of patients with enough tissue.

A few counts support this clone. Its antigen is unknown. The repertoire was sequenced with immunoSEQ multiplex PCR; TCRdb's copy has only in-frame clones and lacks some. This table holds about 15,000 clones, around 70% found once. The CDR3 runs to 14 residues. With 5 bases removed from V and 7 bases from J, the gap between germline ends came to 17 bases. Germline CDR1 reads SGHVS; CDR2 reads FQNEAQ. This receptor was obtained from a human donor with non-small cell lung cancer. Sequences were obtained from uninvolved lung tissue not adjacent to the tumor. J is TRBJ2-5 and V is TRBV7-8, with a possible D match to TRBD1 (6 bases). The CDR3 bases are TGTGCCAGCAGCCCGGAACAGGGCAGTGGGACCCAGTACTTC. Its protein product is CASSPEQGSGTQYF.